Following are 22 T cell receptor beta chains from one sample sequenced in a study of cytomegalovirus exposure and HLA in healthy donors. Only in-frame clones appear in the TCRdb table, and some are missing; sequencing was by immunoSEQ multiplex PCR. The sample includes about 160,000 clones, around nine tenths of them seen just once. The sequenced sample consisted of PBMCs. These receptors were collected from a woman aged 18-29 years in good health and CMV-seronegative.

The chain's CDR3 is CSVQQGAFNEQYF. CDR3 nucleotide sequence: TGCAGCGTTCAACAGGGGGCTTTCAACGAGCAGTACTTC. The chain links TRBV29-1 to TRBJ2-7; 9 bases line up with TRBD1. Germline values: CDR1 SQVTM, CDR2 ANQGSEA. V trimming: 5 bases; J trimming: 5 bases; junction bases outside the gene matches: 7. There are 13 residues in the CDR3.

This chain links TRBV30 with TRBJ1-1; 8 nucleotides match TRBD1. The CDR3 sequence is 13 residues long. With 4 bases clipped from V and 5 bases from J, the junction kept 6 bases outside the gene matches. Looked up from germline, CDR1 is GTSNPN and CDR2 is SVGIG (reference sequence). As DNA, the CDR3 is TGTGCCTGGATCGGACAGGGCTGGACTGAAGCTTTCTTT. It yields the protein CAWIGQGWTEAFF. The full variable domain, with the rest looked up from reference TRBV30 and TRBJ1-1, is SQTIHQWPATLVQPVGSPLSLECTVEGTSNPNLYWYRQAAGRGLQLLFYSVGIGQISSEVPQNLSASRPQDRQFILSSKKLLLSDSGFYLCAWIGQGWTEAFFGQGTRLTVV.

The V and J genes are TRBV7-2 and TRBJ2-2, with D maybe TRBD1 (6 bases). Trimming left V 0 bases short and J 5 bases short, with 13 bases between. Germline CDR1 reads SGHTA; CDR2 reads FQGNSA. The CDR3 extends over 16 amino acids. The DNA of the CDR3 is TGTGCCAGCAGCTTAGCGCGGACAGTACGAACCGGGGAGCTGTTTTTT. Residues: CASSLARTVRTGELFF.

V and J are TRBV5-1 and TRBJ2-5, with D perhaps TRBD2 (6 bases). CDR3 length equals 14 residues. Per the germline V gene, CDR1 is SGHRS and CDR2 is YFSETQ. V shed 3 bases and J shed 4 bases, with 13 bases lying between them. The CDR3 nucleotides read TGCGCCAGCAGCTCCCGGTACGGGGGAGAGACCCAGTACTTC. This sequence encodes CASSSRYGGETQYF.

The gene calls are TRBV29-1 and TRBJ2-2, with no clear D. V lost 4 bases to trimming and J lost 1 base, with 4 bases between them. CDR1 is SQVTM and CDR2 is ANQGSEA in the germline V gene. The CDR3 covers 12 residues. The chain's CDR3 is CSVVRNTGELFF. CDR3 DNA: TGCAGCGTTGTTAGGAACACCGGGGAGCTGTTTTTT.

V gene TRBV7-3 combines with J gene TRBJ1-2; no clear D gene. This CDR3 has 17 residues. V lost 0 bases and J lost 8, with 22 bases in between. Per germline, CDR1 SGHTA and CDR2 FQGTGA. The CDR3 spells CASSLTDTRGRTEGYTF. The CDR3 DNA follows: TGTGCCAGCAGCTTAACGGATACGAGAGGCAGAACGGAAGGCTACACCTTC.

V usage is TRBV27 and J usage is TRBJ1-2; tentative D call: TRBD1 (6 bases). CDR3 size: 13 residues. CDR1 and CDR2 from the germline V gene are MNHEY and SMNVEV (reference sequence). V was clipped by 3 bases and J by 4 bases, with 9 bases between them. The CDR3 DNA reads as TGTGCCAGCAGTTTCAGGGGATTCTATGGCTACACCTTC. Amino acid sequence: CASSFRGFYGYTF.

This sequence joins TRBV29-1 and TRBJ1-1; D might be TRBD1 (6 bases). V was pared by 4 bases and J by 3 bases, with 9 bases between. Germline values: CDR1 SQVTM, CDR2 ANQGSEA. This CDR3 spans 12 amino acids. The CDR3 sequence: CSVGTDYTEAFF. The CDR3, as DNA: TGCAGCGTTGGGACAGACTACACTGAAGCTTTCTTT.

V and J are TRBV9 and TRBJ1-4; possibly TRBD1 for D (5 bases). There are 14 residues in the CDR3. CDR1 is SGDLS and CDR2 is YYNGEE in the germline V gene. Trimming removed 4 bases from V and 2 bases from J, with 9 bases in between. In DNA, the CDR3 is TGTGCCAGCAGCCCCCAGGGTACTAATGAAAAACTGTTTTTT. The encoded protein is CASSPQGTNEKLFF.

The rearrangement links TRBV5-4 to TRBJ2-3, with 8 bases aligning to TRBD1. This CDR3 has 14 residues. CDR1 is SGHNT, CDR2 YYREEE, per germline (reference sequence). Unmatched junction bases numbered 5, after V lost 3 bases and J lost 5 bases. CDR3 nucleotide sequence: TGTGCCAGCAGCTCCACCGACAGGGGAGATACGCAGTATTTT. Translation gives CASSSTDRGDTQYF.

This sequence joins TRBV7-3 and TRBJ2-1; TRBD1 agrees at 10 bases. The CDR3 totals 15 residues. Germline trimming cut 1 base from V and 7 bases from J; bases unmatched to any gene: 4. In germline, CDR1 is SGHTA, CDR2 FQGTGA. The CDR3 bases are TGTGCCAGCAGCTTAAAGACAGGGGGCGGGAATGAGCAGTTCTTC. Translating gives CASSLKTGGGNEQFF.

V gene TRBV15 combines with J gene TRBJ2-7, with 8 bases fitting TRBD2. With V trimmed by 5 bases and J by 0 bases, 9 bases remained unmatched. CDR3 length: 16 residues. The germline V gene has CDR1 LNHNV and CDR2 YYDKDF (reference sequence). The CDR3 coding sequence is TGTGCCACCAGCGGCGAGGGCGGGGGGAGCTCCTACGAGCAGTACTTC. Residues: CATSGEGGGSSYEQYF.

The chain uses TRBV27 and TRBJ2-7; 10 bases are shared with TRBD1. CDR1 and CDR2 (germline): MNHEY, SMNVEV (reference sequence). This CDR3 region has 14 residues. The J segment lost 2 bases and the V segment lost 5 bases, leaving 3 bases of the junction unmatched. The CDR3 sequence: CASSGGQGPYEQYF. In DNA, the CDR3 is TGTGCCAGCAGTGGGGGACAGGGGCCCTACGAGCAGTACTTC.

The V and J genes are TRBV9 and TRBJ2-3; D remains unclear. The CDR3 runs to 14 residues. Deletions cut 0 bases from V and 4 bases from J, with 9 bases between. The V gene's germline CDR1 is SGDLS and CDR2 YYNGEE. CDR3 coding DNA: TGTGCCAGCAGCGTAGCGGCGGTATCAGATACGCAGTATTTT. It is translated as CASSVAAVSDTQYF.

The gene calls are TRBV13 and TRBJ1-5; tentatively, D is TRBD1 (6 bases). V lost 4 bases to trimming and J lost 8 bases, with 15 bases between them. The CDR3 runs to 14 residues. The germline V gene has CDR1 PRHDT and CDR2 FYEKMQ (reference sequence). CDR3 coding DNA: TGTGCCAGCAGCTCCCGTAGGGGGTTGGAGCCCCAGCATTTT. It yields the protein CASSSRRGLEPQHF.

The J gene is TRBJ1-5, the V gene TRBV28; a weak D match, TRBD1 (5 bases). Trimming pared 2 bases from V and 4 bases from J, leaving 9 bases between. This CDR3 is 14 amino acids long. Germline assignment: CDR1 MDHEN and CDR2 SYDVKM. In nucleotides, the CDR3 is TGTGCCAGCAGTTTACAGGGCGCTAATCAGCCCCAGCATTTT. It codes for CASSLQGANQPQHF.

CDR3 DNA: TGTGCCAGCTCACCCCAAACAGGTCCGAACACTGAAGCTTTCTTT. It is translated as CASSPQTGPNTEAFF. The chain couples TRBV18 to TRBJ1-1, with D perhaps TRBD1 (5 bases). Per germline, CDR1 KGHSH and CDR2 LQKENI. V was clipped by 3 bases and J by 1 base, with 12 bases between them. The CDR3 is made up of 15 amino acids.

V and J are TRBV6-5 and TRBJ1-2, with D perhaps TRBD1 (6 bases). The V gene's germline CDR1 is MNHEY and CDR2 SVGAGI. V was shortened by 6 bases and J by 4 bases, with 12 bases between the two germline ends. CDR3 length: 13 amino acids. As DNA, the CDR3 is TGTGCCAGCAGAGAACAGGGATCCTATGGCTACACCTTC. It is translated as CASREQGSYGYTF.

There are a few counts of this clone. The chain carries TRBV5-1 and TRBJ1-3, with 7 bases aligning to TRBD1. The CDR3 extends over 11 amino acids. The V segment lost 0 bases and the J segment 15 bases; nucleotides outside the gene matches: 3. Germline-derived CDR1 and CDR2 are SGHRS and YFSETQ. CDR3 nucleotide sequence: TGCGCCAGCAGCTTGGACGACAGGGAATATTTT. Its protein is CASSLDDREYF. The complete variable domain, with remaining parts taken from reference TRBV5-1 and TRBJ1-3, reads KAGVTQTPRYLIKTRGQQVTLSCSPISGHRSVSWYQQTPGQGLQFLFEYFSETQRNKGNFPGRFSGRQFSNSRSEMNVSTLELGDSALYLCASSLDDREYFGEGSWLTVV.

This clone was counted a few times. V is TRBV11-2 and J is TRBJ2-1; TRBD2 matches 8 bases. The CDR3 is 15 amino acids. Losses at the gene ends were 3 bases for V and 8 bases for J; bases not matched to a gene: 9. In germline, CDR1 is SGHAT, CDR2 FQNNGV. The CDR3 spells CASSFGSGSSDEQFF. The CDR3 bases are TGTGCCAGCAGCTTCGGCAGCGGGAGTAGCGATGAGCAGTTCTTC.

The V gene is TRBV6-5, the J gene TRBJ2-1, with D possibly TRBD1 on 5 matching bases. This CDR3 is 15 amino acids long. Deletions cut 0 bases from V and 2 bases from J, with 8 bases between. Germline lookup yields CDR1 MNHEY and CDR2 SVGAGI. CDR3 nucleotides: TGTGCCAGCAGTTACTCGGCAGGGACCTACAATGAGCAGTTCTTC. Protein product: CASSYSAGTYNEQFF.

The genes are TRBV18 and TRBJ2-2; TRBD1 aligns across 7 bases. After removal of 3 bases from V and 7 bases from J, the junction contained 2 bases not matched to a gene. CDR1 is KGHSH, CDR2 LQKENI, per germline. This CDR3 has 13 residues. CDR3 sequence: CASSPRTGGELFF. The CDR3 coding sequence is TGTGCCAGCTCACCTAGGACAGGCGGGGAGCTGTTTTTT.